A selection of T cell receptor beta chains follows, all from one sample in a study of shared clonotypes between healthy human individuals. Clones were sequenced by immunoSEQ multiplex PCR, and TCRdb holds only the in-frame ones, with some missing. The sample lists about 1.5 million clones, approximately 98% occurring once. The specimen was naive CD4+ T cells sorted from blood. The receptors were gathered from a man aged 25-45 years in good health. CDR3s include the opening cysteine and the closing phenylalanine or tryptophan. Each record gives: CDR3 length, clone size, V gene, J gene, D gene, CDR3 DNA, CDR3 protein. The D gene is left open where the match is weak. Expanded clones get a size class; other rows say once, few or many, or leave the size out.

14,.,TRBV30,TRBJ2-1,.,TGTGCCTGGAGTGCAGGGGACTTATACAATGAGCAGTTCTTC,CAWSAGDLYNEQFF
12,.,TRBV5-5,TRBJ2-1,TRBD1,TGTGCCAGCAGCCAGACCGGGACAGTGCAGTTCTTC,CASSQTGTVQFF
16,.,TRBV28,TRBJ1-5,.,TGTGCCAGCAGTTTATGGACAGGCATGGGCAATCAGCCCCAGCATTTT,CASSLWTGMGNQPQHF
14,.,TRBV18,TRBJ1-2,.,TGTGCCAGCTCCACCGGGGGGCGCAACTATGGCTACACCTTC,CASSTGGRNYGYTF
15,.,TRBV4-3,TRBJ2-7,.,TGCGCCAGCAGCCAAAATACAGGGCCATCCTACGAGCAGTACTTC,CASSQNTGPSYEQYF
14,.,TRBV5-1,TRBJ1-6,.,TGCGCCAGCAGCTTCGAGTCAGGCTCTTCGCCCCTCCACTTT,CASSFESGSSPLHF
15,.,TRBV4-1,TRBJ2-7,.,TGCGCCAGCAGCCAAGGGACACCGAGCTCCTACGAGCAGTACTTC,CASSQGTPSSYEQYF
14,.,TRBV6-1,TRBJ1-1,.,TGTGCCAGCACCCCACGGGGGGGAACGACTGAAGCTTTCTTT,CASTPRGGTTEAFF
13,.,TRBV7-8,TRBJ2-7,.,TGTGCCAGCAGCTTAGCGGGAGAGTACGAGCAGTACTTC,CASSLAGEYEQYF
19,.,TRBV5-1,TRBJ2-6,.,TGCGCCAGCAGCTTGGCCCTAGGAAAACACCCATCTGGGGCCAACGTCCTGACTTTC,CASSLALGKHPSGANVLTF
15,.,TRBV27,TRBJ2-1,TRBD2,TGTGCCAGCGGTTCTAGCGGGGGCTCCTACAATGAGCAGTTCTTC,CASGSSGGSYNEQFF
14,once,TRBV5-1,TRBJ2-5,.,TGCGCCAGCAGCTTCCGGGACTCCCAAGAGACCCAGTACTTC,CASSFRDSQETQYF
14,.,TRBV6-5,TRBJ2-7,TRBD1,TGTGCCAGCAGTTACTCAGGCAGGGGGTACGAGCAGTACTTC,CASSYSGRGYEQYF
11,.,TRBV28,TRBJ2-7,.,TGTGCCAGCAGTCTGGGGTACGAGCAGTACTTC,CASSLGYEQYF
13,.,TRBV10-3,TRBJ2-7,.,TGTGCCATCACTCCAGGACTGGCCTACGAGCAGTACTTC,CAITPGLAYEQYF